The clone carrying this TCR beta chain was picked up a small number of times. Its specificity is unknown. The bulk TCR libraries were made with methods described before and with listed TCR primers. A single record per CDR3 protein comes from TCRdb applying MiXCR to the PCR reads. The repertoire consists of some 590,000 distinct CDR3 sequences, with approximately 24% occurring once and the leading ten covering 0.78%. The data are from a study of molecular identifiers for immune sequencing clone quantification. Notes on the study in general: Investigators reportedly could detect spiked Jurkat TCR RNA from one cell among some 940,000 naive cells. In naive cells, under 1% of molecules belonged to clones above 20 RNA copies, against over 99% in effector cells.

The CDR3 extends over 15 amino acids. Trimming shortened V by 0 bases and J by 3 bases, and 14 bases separated the two germline ends. Per germline, CDR1 DFQATT and CDR2 SNEGSKA (reference sequence). Sequencing was done on a sample of naive CD8+ T cells from blood, with Jurkat cell RNA spiked in. Subset denoted: FACS-sorted CD8+CD4-CCR7+CD45RA+ naive T cells. This chain links TRBV20-1 with TRBJ1-1; D gene ambiguous. The receptor was isolated from a human donor in good health. Some libraries in this study had Jurkat cell RNA spiked in. CDR3 nucleotide sequence: TGCAGTGCTAGAGATGTGGGAGGGCCACACACTGAAGCTTTCTTT. Translated, it gives CSARDVGGPHTEAFF.